The entry below gives a single T cell receptor (beta chain) sequence along with its context. Its antigen is still unknown. Once RNA had been extracted, it was reverse transcribed into cDNA to act as the sequencing template. This table comes from immunoSEQ multiplex PCR, and its TCRdb copy is limited to in-frame clones, with some not included. The sample carries tens of thousands of clones, roughly three fifths recorded once. These data originate in a study of CD8+ T cells in alopecia areata. The wider study: Oral tofacitinib (5 to 10 mg twice daily) was administered to treated patients. Findings and limits, study-wide: The study found higher clonality in lesional than normal scalp, especially in alopecia totalis/universalis.

Germline V gives CDR1 SGDLS, CDR2 YYNGEE. CDR3 size: 17 residues. J gave up 4 bases and V 4 bases, and 6 bases lay outside the gene matches. Sequencing used CD8+ T cells sorted from blood, obtained at week 0. This clonotype was sampled from a human donor with alopecia areata. This chain connects TRBV9 to TRBJ2-6; 12 bases fit TRBD1. The CDR3 nucleotides read TGTGCCAGCAGCCCTGGGACAGGGGGCGACGGGGCCAACGTCCTGACTTTC. It encodes CASSPGTGGDGANVLTF.